The 10 T cell receptor beta chains in this list originate from one sample, sequenced in a study of shared clonotypes between healthy human individuals. Some clones are missing from TCRdb's copy, which holds only in-frame ones; the method was immunoSEQ multiplex PCR. The sample includes about 500,000 clones, roughly four fifths of them seen just once. The sample comprised PBMCs. The receptors here all came from a woman aged 40 to 49 in good health. Some clones in this sample may be carry-over from other donors' samples.

This CDR3 is CASSPPQGVYTEAFF. CDR3 bases: TGTGCCAGCAGCCCACCCCAAGGGGTGTACACTGAAGCTTTCTTT. The chain carries TRBV11-2 and TRBJ1-1; D perhaps matches TRBD1 (5 bases). CDR1 and CDR2 (germline): SGHAT, FQNNGV. The CDR3 sequence is 15 residues long. V lost 5 bases, J lost 3 bases, and 16 bases lay in between.

The genes are TRBV4-1 and TRBJ2-7; 9 bases agree with TRBD1. The CDR3 length is 15 residues. Germline CDR1 reads MGHRA; CDR2 reads YSYEKL. V shed 4 bases and J 3 bases; nucleotides not matched to a gene: 7. The CDR3 sequence is CASSLTTGGDYEQYF. In DNA form, the CDR3 reads TGCGCCAGCAGCCTAACGACAGGGGGAGACTACGAGCAGTACTTC.

This clone was found once. V usage is TRBV2 and J usage is TRBJ2-7; TRBD2 matches at 14 bases. The germline CDR1 and CDR2 sequences are SNHLY and FYNNEI. This CDR3 is 16 amino acids long. The V and J ends lost 4 bases and 1 base, in that order; junction bases with no gene match: 3. The CDR3 DNA is TGTGCCAGCAGTGCGGGGACTAGCGGGAGTTCCTACGAGCAGTACTTC. This gives the protein CASSAGTSGSSYEQYF.

About this clone itself: Just one base apart from a much larger clone, this may be a read error. The chain employs TRBV5-1 and TRBJ2-1; D ambiguous. In germline, CDR1 is SGHRS, CDR2 YFSETQ. CDR3 length: 16 residues. CDR3 coding DNA: TGCGCCAGCAGCTTGGATCCGGTGGGGTCCTACAATGAGCAGCTCTTC. Amino acids: CASSLDPVGSYNEQLF. Filled out from reference TRBV5-1 and TRBJ2-1, the complete variable domain reads KAGVTQTPRYLIKTRGQQVTLSCSPISGHRSVSWYQQTPGQGLQFLFEYFSETQRNKGNFPGRFSGRQFSNSRSEMNVSTLELGDSALYLCASSLDPVGSYNEQLFGPGTRLTVL.

The sample holds many counts of this clone. The same CDR3 is also encoded by other DNA sequences in this sample. V gene TRBV19 combines with J gene TRBJ1-2; D call uncertain. This CDR3 comprises 14 residues. The germline V gene has CDR1 LNHDA and CDR2 SQIVND (reference sequence). The V end was cut by 3 bases, the J end by 2 bases, with 10 bases between. Here the CDR3 reads CASSIPGLNYGYTF. CDR3 DNA sequence: TGTGCCAGTAGTATCCCGGGATTGAACTATGGCTACACCTTC.

This rearrangement joins TRBV7-9 to TRBJ2-3, with 10 bases matching TRBD2. The CDR3 is 16 residues long. Germline V gene sequence: CDR1 SEHNR, CDR2 FQNEAQ (reference sequence). With 3 bases clipped from V and 2 bases from J, the junction kept 5 bases outside the gene matches. For the CDR3, the DNA is TGTGCCAGCAGCTTCCAACTAGCGGGATACACAGATACGCAGTATTTT. Translation gives CASSFQLAGYTDTQYF.

This clone was picked up one time. V gene TRBV5-1 combines with J gene TRBJ2-5; D is ambiguous. The ends were cut back, 2 bases at V and 5 bases at J, with 7 bases in the middle. The CDR3 has 12 residues. Germline V CDR1 and CDR2: SGHRS, YFSETQ. The CDR3 DNA follows: TGCGCCAGCAGCTTCTCGTATGAGACCCAGTACTTC. It translates to CASSFSYETQYF.

The chain joins TRBV6-4 to TRBJ2-2, with unresolved D. V was trimmed by 0 bases and J by 6 bases, leaving 5 bases between them. Looked up from germline, CDR1 is MRHNA and CDR2 is SNTAGT. The CDR3 totals 13 residues. CDR3 coding DNA: TGTGCCAGCAGTGACTCGATTTCCGGGGAGCTGTTTTTT. Translating gives CASSDSISGELFF.

This chain uses TRBV5-8 with TRBJ1-4; D possibly corresponds to TRBD1 (6 bases). The CDR3 has 16 residues. V shed 6 bases and J shed 0 bases, with 15 bases lying between them. The V gene's germline CDR1 is SGHTS and CDR2 YDEGEE. CDR3 region: CASTRREGATNEKLFF. CDR3 bases: TGTGCCAGCACTCGTCGGGAGGGGGCAACTAATGAAAAACTGTTTTTT. The variable domain in full, with the rest retrieved from reference TRBV5-8 and TRBJ1-4, is EAGVTQSPTHLIKTRGQQATLRCSPISGHTSVYWYQQALGLGLQFLLWYDEGEERNRGNFPPRFSGRQFPNYSSELNVNALELEDSALYLCASTRREGATNEKLFFGSGTQLSVL.

This sequence joins TRBV27 and TRBJ2-7, with 7 nucleotides matching TRBD1. Germline V gives CDR1 MNHEY, CDR2 SMNVEV (reference sequence). This CDR3 has 15 amino acids. V was pared by 2 bases and J by 0 bases, with 4 bases of the junction left unmatched. CDR3 sequence reads: CASSLGTAISYEQYF. The CDR3 nucleotides are TGTGCCAGCAGTTTAGGGACAGCCATCTCCTACGAGCAGTACTTC.